The present T cell receptor (beta chain) was sequenced within a study of cytomegalovirus exposure and HLA in healthy donors (dated by TCRdb to 2015 to 2018). Regarding the study in general: In an earlier analysis of approximately 640 of the donors, about 260 Gb of sequence data and 90 million to 130 million unique TCR beta sequences from approximately 180 million T cells were reported. About 280 gigabases of sequencing data and roughly 81 million unique TCR sequences made up an early release that covered approximately 700 HLA-typed donors. Of the 350 to 450 genotyped donors, 65% to 90% were placed in the genetic ancestry cluster associated with self-reported Caucasian donors. The study was designed to test whether signatures of past pathogen exposure could be identified by cataloging public T cell receptors. The study profiled the T cell repertoires of under 700 subjects by immunosequencing and related them to cytomegalovirus serostatus. A separate validation cohort of roughly 120 different subjects was used in addition to the approximately 700-subject first cohort. To predict cytomegalovirus infection status, the study brought together high-throughput TCR immunosequencing, statistical association of individual TCRs with disease status, and machine learning. To study patterns of TCR occurrence, a later analysis re-analyzed previously published TCR beta repertoires from 700 or so donors and added high-resolution HLA genotyping. In the later analysis, no new phenotypic data were used to find candidate immune exposures; instead, reliance was placed on TCR beta sequences and their occurrence across donors. An earlier analysis of several hundred of the donors applied high-throughput TCR beta sequencing to assess whether each TCR beta V gene segment acted as functional or pseudogenic. Donor age, sex, ethnicity and CMV serostatus were collected together with the repertoire data. Genome-wide SNP genotypes for about 55% of the roughly 670 donors were used in a later genetic analysis, which treated that subset as a discovery cohort. Every discovery cohort repertoire had been produced on one sequencing platform. HLA typing included class I and class II loci at four-digit resolution. Typing coverage varied by locus: roughly 620-640 donors for A, B, C, DRB1 and DQB1; 500 to 550 for DQA1; over 600 for DPA1; 400 to 480 for DPB1. About five DR-DQ haplotypes were treated as single units for association and clustering because of strong linkage in the cohort. Among 398 genotyped donors of the cohort, an average of roughly 230,000 unique TCR beta nucleotide sequences was sequenced per donor, of which about 20% were non-productive.

Preparation of the library involved the immunoSEQ multiplex PCR assay. A mixture of 60 forward primers for TCR Vbeta segments and 13 reverse primers for TCR Jbeta segments was used in the multiplex PCR. The CDR3 region of rearranged TCR beta genes was amplified from genomic DNA by a multiplex PCR assay. On the Illumina HiSeq System, the amplified TCR beta libraries were sequenced as 87-base-pair reads. As for the authors' bioinformatics: A later analysis tallied around 87 million unique TCR beta chains across the 610 or so repertoires, and some 12 million of those chains were shared by two or more donors. Raw reads were error-corrected and collapsed into unique sequences with a nearest-neighbor algorithm that merged closely related sequences to remove PCR and sequencing errors. To assign V, D and J gene segments, CDR3 sequences were aligned to IMGT reference sequences. For a sequence to be retained, at least a six-nucleotide match to both a V gene segment and a J gene segment was required. Rearrangements were called productive when the CDR3 lacked stop codons and stayed in frame with V and J; all others were non-productive. Following IMGT convention, CDR3 was defined as the stretch from the second conserved V-encoded cysteine up to the conserved J-encoded phenylalanine. Sequences without an unambiguous match to a single V gene segment were excluded from the earlier analysis of approximately 600 of the donors. An earlier analysis of over 450 of the donors classified V segments as functional when productive rearrangements were above 56.7% and as segregating when the standard deviation between donors was above 5%. A statistical classification framework was built to diagnose cytomegalovirus status from the catalog of TCR beta chain sequences. In a later analysis, TCR nucleotide sequences were compared against IMGT/GENE-DB human TR gene sequences so that V and J genes could be assigned. In a later analysis, CDR3 sequences and most-parsimonious VDJ recombination scenarios were assigned using the TCRdist pipeline. In a later analysis, each TCR beta chain was defined by its CDR3 amino acid sequence together with its V-gene family, and reads without a unique V-gene family were excluded. To address suspected cross-contamination and a sequencing artifact, a later analysis removed 592 highly shared, low-generation-probability nucleotide sequences. For each public chain, a later analysis derived a clonal expansion index from normalized ranks of inferred template counts within each repertoire. In a later analysis, generation probabilities were computed with a VDJ recombination model fitted to out-of-frame rearrangements, and the resulting probabilities were checked against IGoR. In a later analysis, hypergeometric tests were used to score TCR-TCR, TCR-HLA and TCR-CMV co-occurrence, with a repertoire-size bias correction applied to TCR pairs. To estimate false discovery rates, a later analysis permuted the HLA or CMV assignments 20 times. In a later analysis, co-occurring TCRs were grouped using DBSCAN, and TCRdist sequence similarity was added for clustering within HLA-allele-positive subsets. Repertoires with fewer than 30,000 or more than 120,000 public chains were left out of co-occurrence clustering, as were a few repertoires with anomalous nucleotide sharing. What TCRdb holds here is the immuneACCESS table cut down to in-frame rearrangements. Part of the clones is not present; checked against another copy, under half of the missing clones reflect an unresolved V gene, and the others are unexplained. V, J and clone size are taken as reported in that table, and D and trimming were inferred from the DNA itself. The sample table on file contains approximately 110,000 clones. The ten biggest clones cover 2% to 2.5% of the sample.

Comments on this clone: Its antigen remains unidentified.

The cohort was made up of 500 to 850 healthy bone marrow donors. At the time of sampling, every cohort member was nominally healthy, though immune exposures that went unrecorded were likely present. The donor tested CMV seronegative, placing the donor among the 350 to 400 seronegative members of the cohort. Every donor gave a peripheral blood sample, and the peripheral blood mononuclear cells from that sample were used for TCR beta sequencing. Genomic DNA extraction from the blood cell samples was performed with the Qiagen DNeasy Blood Extraction Kit. Study-wide findings and limitations: A further reported finding was that TCR beta sequences accurately predicted the HLA-A and HLA-B alleles for most subjects in the first cohort. This cohort had only TCR beta chains sequenced, and the lack of alpha or paired-chain data limited which features could be detected. Roughly uniform sequencing depth across donors was assumed in presence/absence analyses, although this assumption may not hold. According to a later genetic analysis, donors in an Asian-associated ancestry cluster had fewer N-insertions in productive TCRs than the approximately 650-donor mean. In the study, some 160 TCR beta chains were listed as associated with cytomegalovirus. Some IMGT-functional V segments, including TRBV6-2 and TRBV6-3, could not be distinguished by the 87-base-pair reads and were therefore excluded. In a later analysis, HLA-associated TCR beta chains showed more clonal expansion and lower generation probabilities than non-associated chains that were equally common. When HLA alleles, especially DR and DQ, strongly co-occurred, TCR associations were difficult to assign to individual alleles. An earlier analysis of approximately 600 of the donors showed that most TCR beta V segments appeared in productive rearrangements either about 87% or about 30% of the time, which broadly matched IMGT annotations. V-gene and J-gene trimming of TCR beta chains was associated with a missense DCLRE1C variant in a later genetic analysis, and the association was replicated in an independent cohort. Because counts were too low, some 16 rarely observed V segments, including chromosome 9 orphons, were excluded from the earlier analysis of 587 of the donors. In a later analysis, the rate of TCR association differed among HLA loci, with DRB1 alleles having the most associated TCRs and HLA-C alleles having the fewest. Because HLA typing was unavailable for some donors at each locus, only the typed subset was used in association tests. Cytomegalovirus status was reported to be diagnosed by the classifier with high specificity and sensitivity in both the original and validation cohorts. A cluster of highly shared sequence variants was judged likely to represent a technical artifact of the sequencing pipeline. Most TCR sequences were observed very rarely across donors, whereas some public TCRs were present in many individuals. The authors suggested that the approach could potentially be extended to other disease states and immunological phenotypes. Immune exposure information for the cohort was limited to CMV serostatus. A few of the identified cytomegalovirus-associated TCR beta chains were confirmed in vitro to be specific for cytomegalovirus antigens. In a later analysis, several top co-occurrence clusters were reported to appear linked to parvovirus B19, influenza, CMV and Epstein-Barr virus. In a later analysis, about 17,000 TCR beta sequences were associated with specific HLA alleles at a false discovery rate of 0.05. According to a later analysis, most CMV-associated TCR beta chains appeared to be HLA-restricted, and the HLA associations seemed to be driven largely by CMV exposure. Correlated functional status among segregating V segments might reflect linkage disequilibrium, but an unknown experimental factor could not be ruled out.

From a lookup of the germline V gene, CDR1 and CDR2 are SGHNT and YENEEA. From cysteine to phenylalanine, the CDR3 is 12 amino acids long. Left in the record is the CDR3 DNA by itself, 36 bases read in frame from the first base. Trimming removed 8 bases from V and 1 base from J, leaving 5 bases between the germline ends. This receptor was obtained from a man between 40 and 49 years old in good health and CMV-seronegative. This chain is built from TRBV11-3 and TRBJ2-2; the D gene lacks a confident call. The sequenced material came from PBMCs. The sequence in DNA is TGTGCCAGCGGCGGGAACACCGGGGAGCTGTTTTTT. Translation gives CASGGNTGELFF.